One and the same sample provided the 27 T cell receptor beta chains below, sequenced in a study of blood T cell repertoires in COVID-19. This table comes from immunoSEQ multiplex PCR, and its TCRdb copy is limited to in-frame clones, with some not included. The sample consists of a few hundred thousand clones, roughly 84% of them appearing once. Sequencing input: PBMCs or T cells enriched from blood (not recorded which). These receptors were obtained from a woman in her 40s who had recovered from COVID-19.

The chain is built from TRBV11-3 and TRBJ2-3, with no clear D. Germline V CDR1 and CDR2: SGHNT, YENEEA. V was trimmed by 0 bases and J by 1 base, leaving 8 bases between them. This CDR3 has 15 amino acids. The CDR3 protein is CASSLDTIGTDTQYF. CDR3 bases: TGTGCCAGCAGCTTAGACACTATCGGCACAGATACGCAGTATTTT.

V gene TRBV10-3 combines with J gene TRBJ2-6; no clear D. V shed 10 bases and J shed 11 bases, with 21 bases lying between them. The V gene's germline CDR1 is ENHRY and CDR2 SYGVKD. The CDR3 spans 14 residues. The CDR3 DNA sequence: TGTGCCACCCAAAGCCGCCCGGTAGTCGACGTCCTGACTTTC. The encoded protein is CATQSRPVVDVLTF.

J is TRBJ1-1 and V is TRBV18; no clear D. Germline-derived CDR1 and CDR2 are KGHSH and LQKENI. The CDR3 is 14 amino acids. V was trimmed by 2 bases and J by 3 bases, leaving 10 bases between them. The CDR3 sequence: CASSPSVGDTEAFF. As DNA, the CDR3 is TGTGCCAGCTCACCAAGTGTCGGGGACACTGAAGCTTTCTTT.

This chain connects TRBV29-1 to TRBJ1-1; D call uncertain. The CDR3 extends over 11 amino acids. The V gene lost 2 bases and the J gene lost 5 bases, with 6 bases spanning the gap. Germline values: CDR1 SQVTM, CDR2 ANQGSEA. The CDR3 DNA reads TGCAGCGTTGAATTGAGGACTGAAGCTTTCTTT. This sequence encodes CSVELRTEAFF.

V and J are TRBV5-4 and TRBJ1-2; 7 bases match TRBD1. CDR1 is SGHNT, CDR2 YYREEE, per germline (reference sequence). The ends lost 4 bases at V and 6 bases at J; junction bases unmatched: 9. This CDR3 has 14 residues. CDR3 bases: TGTGCCAGCAGCAGGGGGACAGAAGGGGATGGCTACACCTTC. This translates into CASSRGTEGDGYTF.

This chain links TRBV21-1 with TRBJ2-3; the table's D call, TRBD2, was not checked against the DNA. TRBV21-1 is assigned pseudogene status. The CDR3 contains 20 residues. The CDR3, as DNA: TGTGCCAGCAGCAAAGGATGTCAGCGGGAGAGCTATAGGAACACAGATACGCAGTATTTT. Translation gives CASSKGCQRESYRNTDTQYF.

The chain couples TRBV5-1 to TRBJ2-2, with D tentatively TRBD1 (6 bases). The CDR3 sequence is 15 residues long. V gave up 3 bases and J gave up 2 bases, with 11 bases separating them. Germline CDR1 is SGHRS and CDR2 is YFSETQ. For the CDR3, the DNA is TGCGCCAGCAGCTCGAGCAGGGGAAACACCGGGGAGCTGTTTTTT. It is translated as CASSSSRGNTGELFF.

This clone has only a few counts. This chain joins TRBV5-8 and TRBJ1-5; maybe TRBD1 (5 bases). Trimming pared 2 bases from V and 2 bases from J, leaving 17 bases between. The germline CDR1 and CDR2 sequences are SGHTS and YDEGEE. The CDR3 covers 17 residues. CDR3 amino acids: CASSLARQSIGNQPQHF. Written as DNA, the CDR3 is TGTGCCAGCAGCTTAGCTCGACAGTCCATCGGCAATCAGCCCCAGCATTTT. Supplemented by reference TRBV5-8 and TRBJ1-5, the full variable domain reads EAGVTQSPTHLIKTRGQQATLRCSPISGHTSVYWYQQALGLGLQFLLWYDEGEERNRGNFPPRFSGRQFPNYSSELNVNALELEDSALYLCASSLARQSIGNQPQHFGDGTRLSIL.

This chain joins TRBV7-3 and TRBJ2-7; TRBD2 matches at 9 bases. The CDR3 has 15 residues. V was clipped by 0 bases and J by 4 bases; unmatched bases: 4. Germline V gene data show CDR1 as SGHTA and CDR2 as FQGTGA. The CDR3 here is CASSLTVAGEYEQYF. CDR3 DNA sequence: TGTGCCAGCAGCTTAACGGTAGCGGGAGAGTACGAGCAGTACTTC.

This clone was observed a handful of times. The chain is built from TRBV7-2 and TRBJ2-1; maybe TRBD2 (6 bases). Germline CDR1 reads SGHTA; CDR2 reads FQGNSA. Trimming took 5 bases from V and 2 from J, leaving 13 bases between them. The CDR3 covers 15 residues. The chain's CDR3 is CASSPSSGPYNEQFF. The CDR3, as DNA: TGTGCCAGCAGCCCCTCCAGCGGGCCCTACAATGAGCAGTTCTTC.

This chain joins TRBV11-2 and TRBJ2-1; 11 positions match TRBD2. This CDR3 is built from 16 residues. Germline V gene data show CDR1 as SGHAT and CDR2 as FQNNGV. The trim removed 5 bases at V and 1 base at J, leaving 4 bases unmatched. The chain's CDR3 is CASSPTSGVSYNEQFF. The CDR3 bases are TGTGCCAGCAGCCCGACTAGCGGGGTGTCCTACAATGAGCAGTTCTTC.

The chain carries TRBV30 and TRBJ2-5; D uncertain. V was shortened by 2 bases and J by 4 bases, with 11 bases between the two germline ends. CDR1 GTSNPN and CDR2 SVGIG come from the germline V gene (reference sequence). This CDR3 comprises 13 residues. The CDR3: CAWSLGFLETQYF. Written as DNA, the CDR3 is TGTGCCTGGAGTCTCGGGTTCCTAGAGACCCAGTACTTC.

This clone showed up many times. CDR3 nucleotides: TGTGCCGCTTCCGGGACTAGCGGCACCGGGGAGCTGTTTTTT. This gives the protein CAASGTSGTGELFF. The rearrangement uses TRBV10-3 and TRBJ2-2, with TRBD2 identical over 11 bases. The CDR3 has 14 amino acids. V was clipped by 11 bases and J by 4 bases; unmatched bases: 6. From germline, CDR1 is ENHRY and CDR2 SYGVKD.

There are a few counts of this clone. The chain combines TRBV24-1 with TRBJ2-3, with TRBD2 matching over 7 bases. Germline CDR1 is KGHDR and CDR2 is SFDVKD. J lost 3 bases, V lost 9 bases, and 8 bases had no gene match. The CDR3 covers 14 residues. In DNA, the CDR3 is TGTGCCACCGCCCCTCCGGGGGGAACAGATACGCAGTATTTT. This translates into CATAPPGGTDTQYF.

The chain links TRBV25-1 to TRBJ2-2, with a tentative D call TRBD2 (6 bases). Trimming cost V 8 bases and J 5 bases, with 15 bases left between them. Per the germline V gene, CDR1 is MGHDK and CDR2 is SYGVNS. This CDR3 has 14 residues. CDR3 nucleotide sequence: TGTGCCAGCGCCGGGACTTTACCGACCGGGGAGCTGTTTTTT. Protein sequence: CASAGTLPTGELFF.

V gene TRBV28 combines with J gene TRBJ1-2; D uncertain. The CDR3 totals 12 residues. Germline V CDR1 and CDR2: MDHEN, SYDVKM. V was trimmed by 3 bases and J by 3 bases, leaving 5 bases between them. CDR3 residues: CASSLQDYGYTF. In DNA form, the CDR3 reads TGTGCCAGCAGTTTGCAGGACTATGGCTACACCTTC.

The chain has TRBV5-5 and TRBJ2-7; 8 nucleotides line up with TRBD2. The CDR3 runs to 15 residues. Germline CDR1 reads SGHKS; CDR2 reads YYEKEE (reference sequence). Unmatched junction bases numbered 5, after V lost 1 base and J lost 2 bases. The CDR3 coding sequence is TGTGCCAGCAGCTTGATTACTAGCGGTACCTACGAGCAGTACTTC. Amino acids: CASSLITSGTYEQYF.

The V and J genes are TRBV28 and TRBJ1-5; 7 bases fit TRBD1. In germline, CDR1 is MDHEN, CDR2 SYDVKM. The length of the CDR3 is 18 residues. The J segment lost 0 bases and the V segment lost 8 bases, leaving 16 bases of the junction unmatched. CDR3 residues: CASAPRDSELNSNQPQHF. CDR3 DNA sequence: TGTGCCAGCGCCCCCCGGGACAGCGAACTTAATAGCAATCAGCCCCAGCATTTT.

The V call is TRBV11-2, the J call TRBJ1-5; D possibly corresponds to TRBD1 (6 bases). V shed 5 bases and J shed 5 bases, with 10 bases lying between them. The CDR3 loop spans 13 amino acids. Germline V gives CDR1 SGHAT, CDR2 FQNNGV. The CDR3 sequence is CASSRDTDQPQHF. DNA of the CDR3: TGTGCCAGCAGCCGGGACACCGATCAGCCCCAGCATTTT.

This clone is a singleton in its sample. The genes are TRBV19 and TRBJ2-3; 7 nucleotides align to TRBD2. The germline V gene has CDR1 LNHDA and CDR2 SQIVND (reference sequence). Trimming at V came to 4 bases and at J to 5 bases, leaving 12 bases not matched to a gene. This CDR3 spans 16 amino acids. The CDR3 here is CASSNKRDRGGDTQYF. The DNA for the CDR3 is TGTGCCAGTAGTAATAAGCGGGATAGAGGAGGAGATACGCAGTATTTT.

V is TRBV19 and J is TRBJ2-1; TRBD1 agrees at 7 bases. The germline V gene encodes CDR1 LNHDA and CDR2 SQIVND (reference sequence). The CDR3 has 13 residues. The V and J ends lost 6 bases and 9 bases, in that order; junction bases with no gene match: 8. In nucleotides, the CDR3 is TGTGCCAGTAGACAGGGGTTATTCGGTGAGCAGTTCTTC. This translates into CASRQGLFGEQFF.

CDR3 nucleotide sequence: TGTGCCAGCTCCCAGGGCCCTAACTATGGCTACACCTTC. Amino acids: CASSQGPNYGYTF. The rearrangement joins TRBV18 to TRBJ1-2; weak D call: TRBD1 (5 bases). This CDR3 region has 13 residues. Trimming cost V 6 bases and J 0 bases, with 8 bases left between them. CDR1 and CDR2 (germline): KGHSH, LQKENI.

This chain uses TRBV15 with TRBJ2-7; 10 bases are shared with TRBD2. The germline gives CDR1 LNHNV, CDR2 YYDKDF (reference sequence). The CDR3 consists of 19 residues. Trimming took 5 bases from V and 0 from J; bases not matched to a gene: 16. CDR3 coding DNA: TGTGCCACCAGCGGCCGGGGGAGCGGGAGGGCCGCCCGCTCCTACGAGCAGTACTTC. Amino acid sequence: CATSGRGSGRAARSYEQYF.

This clone was seen only once. The J gene is TRBJ1-1, the V gene TRBV10-2; a possible D gene is TRBD1 (6 bases). The CDR3 is 12 residues long. Per germline, CDR1 WSHSY and CDR2 SAAADI. V gave up 6 bases and J gave up 1 base, with 6 bases separating them. CDR3 sequence: CASRTGNTEAFF. In DNA form, the CDR3 reads TGCGCCAGCAGGACAGGGAACACTGAAGCTTTCTTT.

V gene TRBV2 combines with J gene TRBJ1-2; TRBD1 matches at 7 bases. CDR1 SNHLY and CDR2 FYNNEI come from the germline V gene. The V gene end was trimmed by 10 bases and the J gene end by 2 bases; junction bases not matched to a gene: 7. The CDR3 runs to 13 residues. CDR3 region: CAITGALNYGYTF. The CDR3 DNA follows: TGTGCCATCACAGGGGCCTTAAACTATGGCTACACCTTC.

This clone was seen a handful of times. V usage is TRBV7-2 and J usage is TRBJ1-2; D remains ambiguous. The germline CDR1 and CDR2 sequences are SGHTA and FQGNSA. V was trimmed by 8 bases and J by 8 bases, leaving 15 bases between them. CDR3 size: 12 residues. CDR3 loop: CASVSPTAGYTF. In nucleotides, the CDR3 is TGTGCCAGCGTTTCGCCCACAGCAGGCTACACCTTC.

The V and J genes are TRBV30 and TRBJ2-2; 10 nucleotides match TRBD1. The CDR3 is 15 residues long. V shed 6 bases, J shed 5 bases, and the junction held 9 bases outside the gene matches. Germline V gene sequence: CDR1 GTSNPN, CDR2 SVGIG (reference sequence). CDR3 sequence reads: CACRNGTGVTGELFF. The CDR3 DNA reads as TGTGCCTGCAGGAACGGGACAGGGGTAACCGGGGAGCTGTTTTTT.